One sample yielded the 25 T cell receptor beta chains listed below, sequenced in a study of CD8+ T cells in alopecia areata. Sample treatment: oral pan-JAK inhibitor, 5-10 mg twice daily. RNA was isolated and reverse transcribed to cDNA, the sequencing template. TCRdb's table, derived via immunoSEQ multiplex PCR, lists solely in-frame clones and lacks some. Here the sample spans around 190,000 clones, roughly 60% being singletons. The sample here was CD4+ T cells sorted from blood, taken at week 24, from a patient treated with tofacitinib. Receptors were obtained from a human donor with alopecia areata.

The rearrangement uses TRBV9 and TRBJ2-1; a weak D match, TRBD1 (6 bases). The CDR3 has 14 residues. Per the germline V gene, CDR1 is SGDLS and CDR2 is YYNGEE. V was trimmed by 3 bases and J by 5 bases, leaving 12 bases between them. The CDR3 DNA follows: TGTGCCAGCAGCGACGACAGGTTGAACAATGAGCAGTTCTTC. Amino acids: CASSDDRLNNEQFF.

This clone was found many times. This chain connects TRBV2 to TRBJ1-3, with TRBD1 identical over 9 bases. After removal of 4 bases from V and 3 bases from J, the junction contained 7 bases not matched to a gene. From germline, CDR1 is SNHLY and CDR2 FYNNEI. CDR3 length: 16 amino acids. CDR3 DNA: TGTGCCAGCAGTGTTAAACAGGGGGCGTTTGGAAACACCATATATTTT. It specifies CASSVKQGAFGNTIYF.

This chain joins TRBV25-1 and TRBJ1-2; tentative D call: TRBD1 (5 bases). This CDR3 is 14 amino acids long. Germline V gives CDR1 MGHDK, CDR2 SYGVNS. V was trimmed by 10 bases and J by 5 bases, leaving 20 bases between them. CDR3 nucleotide sequence: TGTGCCACCCGAGACGAAGGGGCGGCTTATGGCTACACCTTC. It codes for CATRDEGAAYGYTF.

The chain is built from TRBV29-1 and TRBJ1-1; TRBD1 is a possible D gene (5 bases). Germline lookup yields CDR1 SQVTM and CDR2 ANQGSEA. The CDR3 length is 12 residues. Trimming took 3 bases from V and 8 from J, leaving 13 bases between them. The CDR3 sequence: CSVDGDAMEAFF. The CDR3 DNA is TGCAGCGTTGATGGGGACGCTATGGAAGCTTTCTTT.

The CDR3 here is CASSVIGDGYTF. CDR3 in DNA: TGTGCCAGCAGTGTCATCGGCGATGGCTACACCTTC. The rearrangement links TRBV2 to TRBJ1-2, with unresolved D. V was clipped by 4 bases and J by 6 bases, with 9 bases between them. CDR1 SNHLY and CDR2 FYNNEI come from the germline V gene. There are 12 residues in the CDR3.

The gene calls are TRBV6-5 and TRBJ2-1, with 9 nucleotides matching TRBD1. This CDR3 contains 15 residues. CDR1 is MNHEY and CDR2 is SVGAGI in the germline V gene. With V trimmed by 6 bases and J by 4 bases, 7 bases remained unmatched. The chain's CDR3 is CASRPTGTGYNEQFF. CDR3 nucleotides: TGTGCCAGCAGGCCGACCGGGACAGGGTACAATGAGCAGTTCTTC.

This clone was seen more than once but under ten times. V gene TRBV12-5 combines with J gene TRBJ2-6; D remains unclear. The V and J ends lost 0 bases and 3 bases respectively, with 9 bases between them. The length of the CDR3 is 16 residues. CDR1 is LGHNT, CDR2 FRNRAP, per germline. The CDR3 DNA is TGTGCTAGTGGTTTGGTACTCTTGAATGGGGCCAACGTCCTGACTTTC. Translating it yields CASGLVLLNGANVLTF.

The chain is built from TRBV15 and TRBJ1-1; a possible D gene is TRBD1 (5 bases). The germline V gene has CDR1 LNHNV and CDR2 YYDKDF (reference sequence). V was cut by 5 bases and J by 11 bases, with 18 bases left in between. The CDR3 has 13 amino acids. The CDR3: CATSSGTGMKAFF. The CDR3 DNA is TGTGCCACCAGCTCCGGGACGGGTATGAAGGCTTTCTTT.

The rearrangement links TRBV30 to TRBJ1-5, with D unresolved. Germline values: CDR1 GTSNPN, CDR2 SVGIG (reference sequence). CDR3 length: 12 residues. Trimming cost V 2 bases and J 0 bases, with 2 bases left between them. CDR3 loop: CAWSSSNQPQHF. In DNA, the CDR3 is TGTGCCTGGAGTAGTAGCAATCAGCCCCAGCATTTT.

The chain links TRBV7-9 to TRBJ2-7; 8 bases are shared with TRBD2. Germline lookup yields CDR1 SEHNR and CDR2 FQNEAQ (reference sequence). V trimming: 5 bases; J trimming: 3 bases; junction bases outside the gene matches: 15. The CDR3 covers 17 residues. CDR3 sequence (DNA): TGTGCCAGCAGCCCCACCCGGGGGGGGGACTATGACTACGAGCAGTACTTC. Its protein product is CASSPTRGGDYDYEQYF.

This chain joins TRBV30 and TRBJ2-5; D remains ambiguous. This CDR3 comprises 13 residues. Germline V gene lookup returns CDR1 GTSNPN and CDR2 SVGIG (reference sequence). V lost 0 bases to trimming and J lost 1 base, with 6 bases between them. This CDR3 is CAWSVRLQETQYF. CDR3 nucleotide sequence: TGTGCCTGGAGTGTCCGACTCCAAGAGACCCAGTACTTC.

The J gene is TRBJ2-3, the V gene TRBV15; a weak D match, TRBD1 (6 bases). The CDR3 length is 15 residues. CDR1 is LNHNV, CDR2 YYDKDF, per germline (reference sequence). Trimming removed 9 bases at V and 0 bases at J, with 16 bases between. The CDR3 loop reads CATKPGQTSTDTQYF. CDR3 sequence (DNA): TGTGCCACTAAACCCGGACAGACTAGCACAGATACGCAGTATTTT.

This clone has only a few counts. This chain uses TRBV15 with TRBJ1-4; 8 positions agree with TRBD1. V was clipped by 0 bases and J by 7 bases; unmatched bases: 4. The CDR3 has 15 residues. Germline CDR1 reads LNHNV; CDR2 reads YYDKDF (reference sequence). CDR3 protein: CATSRDRGTGEKLFF. CDR3 sequence (DNA): TGTGCCACCAGCAGAGATCGGGGGACAGGTGAAAAACTGTTTTTT.

This chain connects TRBV30 to TRBJ1-5; 8 bases align to TRBD1. The J segment lost 6 bases and the V segment lost 1 base, leaving 11 bases of the junction unmatched. Germline V CDR1 and CDR2: GTSNPN, SVGIG (reference sequence). The CDR3 spans 16 residues. CDR3 DNA: TGTGCCTGGAGTGCGGGAGGCAGGGGGCGCGGTCAGCCCCAGCATTTT. Residues: CAWSAGGRGRGQPQHF.

This clone was seen only once. V gene TRBV29-1 combines with J gene TRBJ1-2, with D unclear. Trimming shortened V by 7 bases and J by 6 bases, and 21 bases separated the two germline ends. CDR1 SQVTM and CDR2 ANQGSEA come from the germline V gene. This CDR3 has 14 amino acids. The DNA of the CDR3 is TGCAGCGCCATCAGAGAGGGAATGGGGAATGGCTACACCTTC. As protein: CSAIREGMGNGYTF.

This clone appeared a few times. V and J are TRBV12-5 and TRBJ2-1, with 7 bases lining up with TRBD1. V dropped 7 bases and J dropped 7; count of bases not matched to a gene: 7. Germline V gives CDR1 LGHNT, CDR2 FRNRAP. This CDR3 is built from 13 residues. CDR3 loop: CASVNRDSNEQFF. In DNA, the CDR3 is TGTGCTAGTGTTAACCGGGACAGTAATGAGCAGTTCTTC.

CDR3 loop: CAISDGQPYEQYF. The DNA of the CDR3 is TGTGCCATCAGTGATGGACAGCCCTACGAGCAGTACTTC. V gene TRBV10-3 combines with J gene TRBJ2-7; D might be TRBD1 (6 bases). V lost 3 bases and J lost 2, with 8 bases in between. Germline values: CDR1 ENHRY, CDR2 SYGVKD. CDR3 length: 13 amino acids.

V usage is TRBV2 and J usage is TRBJ2-3; perhaps D is TRBD1 or TRBD2 (6 bases each). This CDR3 has 12 amino acids. Germline-derived CDR1 and CDR2 are SNHLY and FYNNEI. V was shortened by 10 bases and J by 6 bases, with 14 bases between the two germline ends. CDR3 nucleotides: TGTGCCATTAACTGGAGGGGGGATACGCAGTATTTT. Encoded protein: CAINWRGDTQYF.

The chain combines TRBV14 with TRBJ1-1; no definite D call. This CDR3 spans 12 amino acids. The germline CDR1 and CDR2 sequences are SGHDN and FVKESK. The V gene lost 4 bases and the J gene lost 3 bases, with 6 bases spanning the gap. The DNA of the CDR3 is TGTGCCAGCAGCCGGTACCACACTGAAGCTTTCTTT. Protein product: CASSRYHTEAFF.

The CDR3 here is CASSQNRGVTEAFF. For the CDR3, the DNA is TGCGCCAGCAGCCAAAACCGGGGAGTCACTGAAGCTTTCTTT. The V gene is TRBV4-3, the J gene TRBJ1-1; D is unresolved. CDR1 LGHNA and CDR2 YSLEER come from the germline V gene. The V and J ends lost 2 bases and 4 bases respectively, with 11 bases between them. The CDR3 extends over 14 amino acids.

The CDR3 region has the DNA TGCGCCAGCAGCTTGCGGGGGCGGACGAACACTGAAGCTTTCTTT. Its translation is CASSLRGRTNTEAFF. This rearrangement joins TRBV5-1 to TRBJ1-1, with a tentative D call TRBD1 (6 bases). CDR1 and CDR2 from the germline V gene are SGHRS and YFSETQ. CDR3 length: 15 amino acids. The germline V and J ends were trimmed by 1 base and 1 base, with 11 bases remaining between them. Full variable domain (missing parts from reference TRBV5-1 and TRBJ1-1): KAGVTQTPRYLIKTRGQQVTLSCSPISGHRSVSWYQQTPGQGLQFLFEYFSETQRNKGNFPGRFSGRQFSNSRSEMNVSTLELGDSALYLCASSLRGRTNTEAFFGQGTRLTVV.

The CDR3 DNA follows: TGCAGCGTTCGGGGGGCTGTGAACACCGGGGAGCTGTTTTTT. Amino acid sequence: CSVRGAVNTGELFF. The rearrangement links TRBV29-1 to TRBJ2-2; TRBD2 might be the D (7 bases). This CDR3 has 14 residues. Germline CDR1 SQVTM, CDR2 ANQGSEA. Trimming stripped 5 bases from V and 1 base from J, with 11 bases between.

This clone has just a few counts. This rearrangement joins TRBV11-2 to TRBJ1-1; 8 bases match TRBD1. The CDR3 has 13 amino acids. From germline, CDR1 is SGHAT and CDR2 FQNNGV. Trimming removed 4 bases from V and 8 bases from J; junction bases left unmatched: 6. The CDR3 coding sequence is TGTGCCAGCAGCTGGGACAGGCGAAGAGAAGCTTTCTTT. Translating it yields CASSWDRRREAFF. Supplemented by reference TRBV11-2 and TRBJ1-1, the full variable domain reads EAGVAQSPRYKIIEKRQSVAFWCNPISGHATLYWYQQILGQGPKLLIQFQNNGVVDDSQLPKDRFSAERLKGVDSTLKIQPAKLEDSAVYLCASSWDRRREAFFGQGTRLTVV.

The genes are TRBV5-4 and TRBJ2-5; TRBD1 is a possible D gene (6 bases). There are 16 residues in the CDR3. V dropped 3 bases and J dropped 5 bases, with 20 bases sitting between them. Looked up from germline, CDR1 is SGHNT and CDR2 is YYREEE (reference sequence). CDR3 residues: CASSSGPRLQGETQYF. CDR3 nucleotides: TGTGCCAGCAGCTCCGGACCCCGTCTACAGGGTGAGACCCAGTACTTC.

This rearrangement joins TRBV7-2 to TRBJ1-6; unclear D gene. V lost 1 base and J lost 8, with 6 bases in between. Germline values: CDR1 SGHTA, CDR2 FQGNSA. The CDR3 spans 13 residues. CDR3 nucleotide sequence: TGTGCCAGCAGCTTAGACAGTTATTCACCCCTCCACTTT. Amino acid sequence: CASSLDSYSPLHF.